The following is a T cell receptor beta chain sequence with its context. Its specificity is not known. Germline V CDR1 and CDR2: SNHLY, FYNNEI. V was cut by 4 bases and J by 2 bases, with 8 bases left in between. The CDR3 totals 13 residues. Using immunoSEQ multiplex PCR, the repertoire was profiled, and TCRdb retains in-frame clones only, with some absent. In the table there are about 17,000 clones, under 85% of which are singletons. The sample belongs to a study of vaccination effects on CD4 cells after COVID-19. Study-wide context: Samples were collected from a few convalescent patients early and late following vaccination.

Expansion with viral peptide pools was applied to antigen-specific CD4+ T cells by the ViraFEST assay prior to sequencing. Once cultured for approximately ten days, the cells underwent separation to obtain CD4+ T cells. The person's infection with SARS-CoV-2, confirmed by PCR, took place between March and December 2020. Each participant received a vaccine that was either BNT162b2 or mRNA-1273, given as two doses. The chain uses TRBV2 and TRBJ1-2; D perhaps matches TRBD1 (6 bases). The receptor's source is a human donor who had a prior SARS-CoV-2 infection. The sequenced sample was CD4+ T cells from PBMCs cultured with SARS-CoV-2 spike peptides, obtained after COVID-19 vaccination. In DNA, the CDR3 is TGTGCCAGCAGTGCAGGACAGAACTATGGCTACACCTTC. It specifies CASSAGQNYGYTF. The variable domain in full, completed from reference TRBV2 and TRBJ1-2, reads EPEVTQTPSHQVTQMGQEVILRCVPISNHLYFYWYRQILGQKVEFLVSFYNNEISEKSEIFDDQFSVERPDGSNFTLKIRSTKLEDSAMYFCASSAGQNYGYTFGSGTRLTVV.